This T cell receptor beta chain derives from a study of identical twins. Study findings and constraints: There is a chance that invariant MAIT and iNKT cells partially muddied zero-insertion analyses.

A universal primer site was created by template switching, with the cDNA bearing unique molecular identifiers. TCRdb analysed the 5' RACE reads with MiXCR anew, one entry per CDR3 protein. The table has more than 350,000 distinct CDR3 sequences, 8.5% to 10% seen once. The J segment lost 1 base and the V segment lost 0 bases, leaving 4 bases of the junction unmatched. Germline CDR1 is SGHDT and CDR2 is YYEEEE. The length of the CDR3 is 15 residues. This clonotype has ten or more counts. Its antigen is unknown. The origin of this receptor is a woman between 50 and 59 years old in good health. The rearrangement joins TRBV5-6 to TRBJ2-7; 7 nucleotides match TRBD2. Sequencing used naive T cells sorted from blood. The CDR3 spells CASSLVAGDSYEQYF. CDR3 nucleotide sequence: TGTGCCAGCAGCTTGGTGGCGGGAGATTCCTACGAGCAGTACTTC.